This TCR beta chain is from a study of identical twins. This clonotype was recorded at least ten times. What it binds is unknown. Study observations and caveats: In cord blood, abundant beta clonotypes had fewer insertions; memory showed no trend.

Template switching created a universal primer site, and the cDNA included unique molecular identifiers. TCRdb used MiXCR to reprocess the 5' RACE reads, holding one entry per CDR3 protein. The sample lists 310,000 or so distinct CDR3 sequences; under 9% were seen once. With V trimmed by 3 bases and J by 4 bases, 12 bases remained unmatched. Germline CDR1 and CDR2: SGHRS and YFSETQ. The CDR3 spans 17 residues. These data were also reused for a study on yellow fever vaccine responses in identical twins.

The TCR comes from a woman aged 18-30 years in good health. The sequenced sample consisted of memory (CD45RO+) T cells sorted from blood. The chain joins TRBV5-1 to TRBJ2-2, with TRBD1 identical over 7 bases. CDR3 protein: CASSSESGQVRTGELFF. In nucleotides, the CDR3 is TGCGCCAGCAGCTCCGAAAGCGGACAGGTCCGCACCGGGGAGCTGTTTTTT.